The 20 T cell receptor beta chains reported below all come from one sample, sequenced in a study of shared clonotypes between healthy human individuals. TCRdb's copy holds only in-frame clones and misses some; the assay was immunoSEQ multiplex PCR. The profile shows around 1.1 million clones, 70% to 85% of them singletons. Source material: memory CD4+ T cells from PBMCs. Documented subset: CD45RA-negative fraction. All receptors derive from a man younger than 35 in good health. Some clones in this sample may be carry-over from other donors' samples.

As concerns this clone: The sample holds other DNA sequences that translate to the same CDR3. The V and J genes are TRBV5-4 and TRBJ2-5; D not resolved. The CDR3 extends over 12 amino acids. The germline V and J ends were trimmed by 4 bases and 5 bases, with 9 bases remaining between them. Per germline, CDR1 SGHNT and CDR2 YYREEE (reference sequence). CDR3 sequence reads: CASSLGRETQYF. CDR3 DNA sequence: TGTGCCAGCAGCCTAGGAAGGGAGACCCAGTACTTC.

This clone was picked up one time. Within the sample, other DNA sequences also encode this same CDR3. V gene TRBV7-2 combines with J gene TRBJ1-1; 7 bases align to TRBD1. There are 15 residues in the CDR3. The V gene's germline CDR1 is SGHTA and CDR2 FQGNSA. Trimming at V came to 5 bases and at J to 0 bases, leaving 6 bases not matched to a gene. The CDR3 DNA reads as TGTGCCAGCAGCCCCAGGACAGGAATGAACACTGAAGCTTTCTTT. This sequence encodes CASSPRTGMNTEAFF.

The CDR3 sequence is CASKLNRRDYNEQFF. CDR3 DNA: TGTGCCAGCAAACTGAACCGGCGGGACTACAATGAGCAGTTCTTC. This chain connects TRBV5-6 to TRBJ2-1; D is possibly TRBD2 (6 bases). The V gene lost 6 bases and the J gene lost 3 bases, with 16 bases spanning the gap. The germline CDR1 and CDR2 sequences are SGHDT and YYEEEE. The CDR3 has 15 amino acids. The full variable domain, in which reference TRBV5-6 and TRBJ2-1 provide the parts outside the CDR3, is DAGVTQSPTHLIKTRGQQVTLRCSPKSGHDTVSWYQQALGQGPQFIFQYYEEEERQRGNFPDRFSGHQFPNYSSELNVNALLLGDSALYLCASKLNRRDYNEQFFGPGTRLTVL.

The gene calls are TRBV28 and TRBJ1-2; 8 bases map to TRBD1. Germline V gene sequence: CDR1 MDHEN, CDR2 SYDVKM. CDR3 size: 13 residues. With V trimmed by 10 bases and J by 7 bases, 11 bases remained unmatched. CDR3 sequence (DNA): TGTGCCATCTCAGGGGGCGCCGGGGGTGGCTACACCTTC. This gives the protein CAISGGAGGGYTF.

This clone was counted between two and nine times. The chain is built from TRBV25-1 and TRBJ2-7; TRBD1 agrees at 9 bases. In germline, CDR1 is MGHDK, CDR2 SYGVNS. Trimming took 6 bases from V and 7 from J; bases not matched to a gene: 13. The CDR3 spans 15 residues. The CDR3 DNA follows: TGTGCCAGCAGCCCCACAGGGGGCTGGCCGGGGGAGCAGTACTTC. It is translated as CASSPTGGWPGEQYF.

Regarding this clone: In the same sample, other DNA sequences code for this CDR3. The chain carries TRBV5-4 and TRBJ2-1, with TRBD2 matching over 10 bases. The CDR3 sequence is 16 residues long. CDR1 SGHNT and CDR2 YYREEE come from the germline V gene (reference sequence). The trim removed 0 bases at V and 8 bases at J, leaving 8 bases unmatched. CDR3 bases: TGTGCCAGCAGCTTGGCGCGGCTAGCGGGAGCCGATGAGCAGTTCTTC. It translates to CASSLARLAGADEQFF.

This clone was recorded a few times. The V and J genes are TRBV28 and TRBJ2-1, with 11 bases identical to TRBD2. The CDR3 sequence is 14 residues long. V shed 6 bases, J shed 9 bases, and the junction held 7 bases outside the gene matches. Germline CDR1 MDHEN, CDR2 SYDVKM. The CDR3, as DNA: TGTGCCAGCAGCAAACTAGCGGGAGCGGCTGAGCAGTTCTTC. Translated, it gives CASSKLAGAAEQFF.

In nucleotides, the CDR3 is TGCGCCAGCAGATTAGACAGGTTAGCCTACGAGCAGTACTTC. Translated: CASRLDRLAYEQYF. The chain couples TRBV10-2 to TRBJ2-7; TRBD1 might be the D (6 bases). The V end was cut by 6 bases, the J end by 2 bases, with 14 bases between. Germline CDR1 and CDR2: WSHSY and SAAADI. There are 14 residues in the CDR3.

The chain recombines TRBV28 with TRBJ2-1; D possibly matches TRBD1 or TRBD2 (5 bases each). This CDR3 contains 12 residues. The germline V gene encodes CDR1 MDHEN and CDR2 SYDVKM. V lost 6 bases to trimming and J lost 10 bases, with 13 bases between them. The CDR3 region is CASRTTGKEQFF. CDR3 DNA sequence: TGTGCCAGCAGGACTACAGGTAAAGAGCAGTTCTTC.

Details on this clone: This CDR3 is also generated by other DNA sequences in the sample. V usage is TRBV5-1 and J usage is TRBJ1-1; TRBD1 matches 9 bases. CDR3 size: 13 residues. Unmatched junction bases numbered 3, after V lost 4 bases and J lost 5 bases. CDR1 is SGHRS and CDR2 is YFSETQ in the germline V gene. This CDR3 reads CASSTGGSTEAFF. The DNA of the CDR3 is TGCGCCAGCAGCACAGGGGGCAGTACTGAAGCTTTCTTT.

The chain employs TRBV20-1 and TRBJ1-2, with a weak D call TRBD1 (5 bases). CDR3 length equals 11 residues. V was pared by 8 bases and J by 7 bases, with 14 bases between. Germline-derived CDR1 and CDR2 are DFQATT and SNEGSKA (reference sequence). CDR3 in amino acids: CSTTGVGGYTF. The CDR3 nucleotides read TGCAGTACAACGGGGGTTGGTGGCTACACCTTC.

This clone has only a few counts. The chain is built from TRBV28 and TRBJ2-7; D not certain. The CDR3 runs 11 residues. Germline CDR1 is MDHEN and CDR2 is SYDVKM. The ends were cut back, 6 bases at V and 4 bases at J, with 7 bases in the middle. Here the CDR3 DNA reads TGTGCCAGCAGGGGCGAATACGAGCAGTACTTC. The encoded protein is CASRGEYEQYF.

The chain links TRBV9 to TRBJ1-2, with 7 nucleotides matching TRBD1. Trimming cost V 4 bases and J 5 bases; bases outside gene matches: 11. The CDR3 is 15 amino acids. Germline V gene sequence: CDR1 SGDLS, CDR2 YYNGEE. CDR3 region: CASSPTGTEVYGYTF. In DNA, the CDR3 is TGTGCCAGCAGCCCGACCGGGACAGAGGTGTATGGCTACACCTTC.

This clone was counted a few times. This sample includes further DNA sequences coding for the same CDR3. The CDR3 DNA sequence: TGTGCCAGCAGCCTAACAGGGAACACCGGGGAGCTGTTTTTT. Encoded protein: CASSLTGNTGELFF. This chain joins TRBV7-9 and TRBJ2-2, with D possibly TRBD1 on 5 matching bases. Germline V lookup: CDR1 SEHNR, CDR2 FQNEAQ (reference sequence). This CDR3 is 14 amino acids long. V lost 5 bases and J lost 1, with 8 bases in between.

This clone was counted between two and nine times. V usage is TRBV6-1 and J usage is TRBJ1-2, with TRBD1 as a possible D gene (6 bases). Trimming took off 0 bases at V and 6 bases at J, with 14 bases between the two ends. The CDR3 has 15 residues. CDR1 MNHNS and CDR2 SASEGT come from the germline V gene. CDR3 residues: CASSEAPWGGHGYTF. CDR3 DNA sequence: TGTGCCAGCAGTGAAGCCCCATGGGGGGGGCATGGCTACACCTTC.

This clone was picked up one time. The J gene is TRBJ2-7, the V gene TRBV28, with no clear D. V lost 3 bases, J lost 0 bases, and 9 bases lay in between. Germline V gives CDR1 MDHEN, CDR2 SYDVKM. CDR3 length equals 14 residues. The CDR3 DNA reads as TGTGCCAGCAGTTTGACTCACCTCTCCTACGAGCAGTACTTC. Translated: CASSLTHLSYEQYF.

This chain links TRBV5-6 with TRBJ1-1; 8 bases are shared with TRBD1. The CDR3 consists of 16 residues. Germline assignment: CDR1 SGHDT and CDR2 YYEEEE. V lost 5 bases to trimming and J lost 3 bases; unmatched junction nucleotides: 12. CDR3 DNA sequence: TGTGCCAGCAGGAAAAGGACAGGGAGGGTTTACACTGAAGCTTTCTTT. Amino acids: CASRKRTGRVYTEAFF.

The chain joins TRBV4-1 to TRBJ2-1, with unresolved D. This CDR3 spans 16 amino acids. V lost 4 bases and J lost 0, with 13 bases in between. Germline V lookup: CDR1 MGHRA, CDR2 YSYEKL. The CDR3 DNA reads as TGCGCCAGCAGCCCGCCGCTCCTCGACTCCTACAATGAGCAGTTCTTC. Its translation is CASSPPLLDSYNEQFF.

This chain joins TRBV6-5 and TRBJ2-5; 14 nucleotides line up with TRBD2. The CDR3 has 14 amino acids. CDR1 MNHEY and CDR2 SVGAGI come from the germline V gene. J lost 12 bases, V lost 2 bases, and 5 bases had no gene match. CDR3 nucleotides: TGTGCCAGCAGTTACCCTGGGACTAGCGGGGGCGAGTACTTC. Translating gives CASSYPGTSGGEYF.

This clone was detected a few times. The gene calls are TRBV7-2 and TRBJ2-2; TRBD2 agrees at 10 bases. Germline V gene lookup returns CDR1 SGHTA and CDR2 FQGNSA. This CDR3 region has 17 residues. Germline trimming cut 5 bases from V and 1 base from J; bases unmatched to any gene: 7. In DNA, the CDR3 is TGTGCCAGCAGCCCGTGGACTAGCGGTCAGAACACCGGGGAGCTGTTTTTT. Protein sequence: CASSPWTSGQNTGELFF.